This TCR beta chain was recorded in a study of naive and memory T cell subsets. Study observations and caveats: Gini index rose across naive, CM, EM and EMRA in CD4 and CD8.

V lost 1 base, J lost 7 bases, and 4 bases stayed unmatched. Germline lookup yields CDR1 SGHAT and CDR2 FQNNGV. The CDR3 totals 16 residues. Two oligonucleotides, mixed equimolar, formed the beta constant-region primer covering TRBC1 and TRBC2. The cDNA 3' end received a ligated single-stranded oligonucleotide carrying the SP2 primer and a 12-nucleotide UMI. TCRdb reanalysed the UMI-ligation and nested PCR reads using MiXCR and keeps one entry per CDR3 protein. The repertoire holds some 83,000 distinct CDR3 sequences, with about an eighth as singletons. Remarks on this clonotype: Its antigen remains unknown.

The origin of this receptor is a human donor in good health. J is TRBJ2-1 and V is TRBV11-2; the match to TRBD2 covers 13 bases. Sequences were obtained from central memory CD4+ T cells from blood. The CDR3, as DNA: TGTGCCAGCAGCTTAGGGACTAGCGGGGGTTGGAATGAGCAGTTCTTC. Amino acid sequence: CASSLGTSGGWNEQFF. The whole variable domain, filled in from reference TRBV11-2 and TRBJ2-1, reads EAGVAQSPRYKIIEKRQSVAFWCNPISGHATLYWYQQILGQGPKLLIQFQNNGVVDDSQLPKDRFSAERLKGVDSTLKIQPAKLEDSAVYLCASSLGTSGGWNEQFFGPGTRLTVL.